Following are 4 T cell receptor beta chains from one sample sequenced in a study of shared clonotypes between healthy human individuals (dated by TCRdb to 2020 to 2022). Library preparation employed the immunoSEQ multiplex PCR assay. TCRdb mirrors the immuneACCESS table, restricted to in-frame sequences. Some clones are absent from its copies; in checked studies, under half trace to an unresolved V gene, and the reason for the others is unknown. For this sample the table gives 2 million to 2.5 million clones, of which approximately 93% were detected only once. In total, the top ten clones hold about 0.38% of the sample. The sample was naive CD4+ T cells from PBMCs. What the cell subset or site label conveys for this sample: CD45RA+ positively selected. These receptors came from a man between 18 and 35 years old in good health. Some clones in this sample may be carry-over from other donors' samples.

J is TRBJ2-7 and V is TRBV28; D is undetermined. Germline V gene lookup returns CDR1 MDHEN and CDR2 SYDVKM. Trimming removed 7 bases from V and 0 bases from J, with 10 bases in between. CDR3 length: 13 amino acids. The CDR3 here is CASTSPHSYEQYF. CDR3 coding DNA: TGTGCCAGCACCTCCCCACACTCCTACGAGCAGTACTTC.

This clone was found once. V usage is TRBV6-5 and J usage is TRBJ2-3, with D unresolved. Germline-derived CDR1 and CDR2 are MNHEY and SVGAGI. The CDR3 sequence is 16 residues long. V was clipped by 4 bases and J by 1 base, with 15 bases between them. This CDR3 is CASSSHGSPGTDTQYF. The CDR3 bases are TGTGCCAGCAGTTCCCACGGATCTCCCGGCACAGATACGCAGTATTTT.

The V and J genes are TRBV5-6 and TRBJ1-2; no reliable D call. Germline CDR1 and CDR2: SGHDT and YYEEEE. V lost 3 bases to trimming and J lost 0 bases, with 9 bases between them. The CDR3 consists of 14 residues. Written as DNA, the CDR3 is TGTGCCAGCAGCTCCTTGACACCTAACTATGGCTACACCTTC. Encoded protein: CASSSLTPNYGYTF.

V gene TRBV28 combines with J gene TRBJ1-2; D remains unclear. The germline V and J ends were trimmed by 2 bases and 8 bases, with 18 bases remaining between them. CDR1 is MDHEN, CDR2 SYDVKM, per germline. There are 15 residues in the CDR3. Written as DNA, the CDR3 is TGTGCCAGCAGTTTAGTTAGGACGCCGGCGGAAGGCTACACCTTC. Its protein is CASSLVRTPAEGYTF.